Listed below are T cell receptor beta chains from one sample, sequenced in a study of cytomegalovirus exposure and HLA in healthy donors. Measured with immunoSEQ multiplex PCR; TCRdb has only the in-frame clones, and not every one. The sample has under 400,000 clones, roughly 90% seen once; the top ten hold roughly 0.83%. The material sequenced was PBMCs. These TCRs come from a woman between 18 and 30 years old in good health and CMV-seronegative. The CDR3 runs from the conserved cysteine through the conserved F or W. A D gene is named only where the DNA matches it firmly. Size tells how often a clone was seen (once, few, many) or the class of an expanded clone, and some rows leave it out.

TRBJ1-4,.,TRBV30,.,CAWSEGAGSEKLFF,TGTGCCTGGAGTGAAGGGGCGGGAAGTGAAAAACTGTTTTTT
TRBJ2-7,few,TRBV25-1,TRBD1,CASSGDRESGEQYF,TGTGCCAGCAGTGGGGACAGGGAGTCTGGCGAGCAGTACTTC
TRBJ2-7,.,TRBV15,TRBD1,CATSRDGTGSYEQYF,TGTGCCACCAGCAGAGACGGGACAGGGTCCTACGAGCAGTACTTC
TRBJ2-3,.,TRBV7-2,TRBD2,CASSPPPLADYTDTQYF,TGTGCCAGCAGCCCACCTCCTCTAGCGGACTACACAGATACGCAGTATTTT
TRBJ1-3,.,TRBV5-1,.,CASSLATGSSGNTIYF,TGCGCCAGCAGCTTGGCAACAGGGTCCTCTGGAAACACCATATATTTT
TRBJ1-5,.,TRBV4-2,TRBD1,CASSPAQGPSNQPQHF,TGTGCCAGCAGCCCGGCACAGGGGCCGAGCAATCAGCCCCAGCATTTT
TRBJ2-3,.,TRBV6-4,.,CASSGGEEADTQYF,TGTGCCAGCAGTGGAGGGGAGGAAGCAGATACGCAGTATTTT
TRBJ2-3,.,TRBV7-9,TRBD1,CAVRQGNLDTQYF,TGTGCCGTTCGACAGGGTAATTTAGATACGCAGTATTTT
TRBJ2-7,.,TRBV5-1,.,CASSLSGQNSYEQYF,TGCGCCAGCAGCTTATCAGGACAGAACTCCTACGAGCAGTACTTC
TRBJ2-7,.,TRBV7-9,.,CASSPKRSPYEQYF,TGTGCCAGCAGCCCCAAGAGGTCACCTTACGAGCAGTACTTC
TRBJ2-7,.,TRBV27,TRBD1,CASSLNGQGELYEQYF,TGTGCCAGCAGTTTAAATGGGCAGGGGGAACTCTACGAGCAGTACTTC
TRBJ1-1,.,TRBV27,.,CASSSMGHTEAFF,TGTGCCAGCAGTTCGATGGGGCACACTGAAGCTTTCTTT
TRBJ1-2,.,TRBV9,.,CASSVAGTHNYGYTF,TGTGCCAGCAGCGTAGCCGGGACTCATAACTATGGCTACACCTTC
TRBJ2-1,.,TRBV29-1,TRBD2,CSVYTLTSGRRDEQFF,TGCAGCGTTTATACGCTGACTAGCGGGAGAAGGGATGAGCAGTTCTTC
TRBJ1-2,.,TRBV18,.,CASSADRDYGYTF,TGTGCCAGCTCAGCCGACAGAGACTATGGCTACACCTTC
TRBJ2-7,.,TRBV6-1,TRBD2,CASSEEGSGGYQLEQYF,TGTGCCAGCAGTGAAGAAGGTAGCGGGGGGTATCAGTTGGAGCAGTACTTC
TRBJ2-1,few,TRBV19,.,CASRIGTGEGNEQFF,TGTGCCAGTAGAATTGGGACGGGAGAGGGCAATGAGCAGTTCTTC
TRBJ1-2,.,TRBV7-2,.,CASSLRLNYGYTF,TGTGCCAGCAGCTTACGACTTAACTATGGCTACACCTTC
TRBJ2-3,.,TRBV30,TRBD2,CAWSKLAGADTQYF,TGTGCCTGGAGTAAGCTAGCGGGAGCTGATACGCAGTATTTT
TRBJ1-1,few,TRBV4-1,.,CASSQGTRTPSPLNTEAFF,TGCGCCAGCAGCCAAGGGACCCGGACTCCAAGCCCCCTAAACACTGAAGCTTTCTTT
TRBJ2-7,.,TRBV29-1,TRBD1,CSVDRQGSSYEQYF,TGCAGCGTTGATCGACAGGGGAGCTCCTACGAGCAGTACTTC
TRBJ2-7,.,TRBV9,.,CASSADSGKDEQYF,TGTGCCAGCAGCGCCGACTCGGGTAAGGACGAGCAGTACTTC
TRBJ2-3,once,TRBV4-1,TRBD2,CASSHRRGSTDTQYF,TGCGCCAGCAGCCACAGGCGGGGGAGCACAGATACGCAGTATTTT
TRBJ1-1,.,TRBV10-1,TRBD1,CASSAGTGGWNTEAFF,TGCGCCAGCAGTGCCGGGACAGGGGGTTGGAACACTGAAGCTTTCTTT
TRBJ2-3,.,TRBV4-1,.,CASSQVGARADTQYF,TGCGCCAGCAGCCAGGTGGGGGCCAGAGCAGATACGCAGTATTTT
TRBJ2-1,.,TRBV6-1,TRBD1,CASSPGQEAYNEQFF,TGTGCCAGCAGTCCTGGACAGGAGGCCTACAATGAGCAGTTCTTC
TRBJ1-1,.,TRBV7-9,.,CASSLPGMNTEAFF,TGTGCCAGCAGCCTTCCGGGGATGAACACTGAAGCTTTCTTT
TRBJ2-3,.,TRBV11-2,.,CASSPRPGGALDTQYF,TGTGCCAGCAGCCCGAGACCGGGGGGCGCGTTAGATACGCAGTATTTT
TRBJ2-3,.,TRBV27,TRBD2,CASSSSGRGPNTDTQYF,TGTGCCAGCAGTTCTAGCGGGAGGGGGCCTAACACAGATACGCAGTATTTT
TRBJ2-7,.,TRBV6-1,.,CASSGGGVEQYF,TGTGCCAGCAGTGGGGGAGGAGTCGAGCAGTACTTC
TRBJ2-5,.,TRBV6-5,.,CASSYSSGARETQYF,TGTGCCAGCAGTTACTCTAGCGGAGCAAGGGAGACCCAGTACTTC
TRBJ2-3,.,TRBV30,TRBD2,CAGTSGSHRADTQYF,TGTGCCGGGACTAGCGGGAGTCACCGCGCAGATACGCAGTATTTT
TRBJ2-5,.,TRBV11-3,.,CASSPSEVAETQYF,TGTGCCAGCAGCCCCTCGGAGGTTGCAGAGACCCAGTACTTC
TRBJ2-7,.,TRBV10-2,.,CASSEGGATSYEQYF,TGCGCCAGCAGTGAGGGCGGGGCCACCTCCTACGAGCAGTACTTC
TRBJ1-4,.,TRBV18,.,CASSPNDRPTNEKLFF,TGTGCCAGCTCACCCAACGACAGGCCAACTAATGAAAAACTGTTTTTT
TRBJ1-3,.,TRBV25-1,.,CASSVQNTIYF,TGTGCCAGCAGTGTTCAGAACACCATATATTTT
TRBJ2-2,few,TRBV7-6,.,CASSLGRRNTGELFF,TGTGCCAGCAGCTTAGGGAGACGGAACACCGGGGAGCTGTTTTTT